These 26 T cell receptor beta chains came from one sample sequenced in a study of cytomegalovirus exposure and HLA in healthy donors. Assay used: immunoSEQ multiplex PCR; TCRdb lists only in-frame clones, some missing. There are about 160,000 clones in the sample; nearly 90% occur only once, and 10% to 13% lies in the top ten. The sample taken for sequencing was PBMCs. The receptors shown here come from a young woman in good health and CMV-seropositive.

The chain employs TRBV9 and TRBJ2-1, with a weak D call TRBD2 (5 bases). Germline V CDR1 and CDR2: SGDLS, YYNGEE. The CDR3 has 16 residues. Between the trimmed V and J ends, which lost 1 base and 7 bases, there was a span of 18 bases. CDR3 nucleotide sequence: TGTGCCAGCAGCGTAATGTCTTCGGGGTGGGAAAATGAGCAGTTCTTC. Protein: CASSVMSSGWENEQFF.

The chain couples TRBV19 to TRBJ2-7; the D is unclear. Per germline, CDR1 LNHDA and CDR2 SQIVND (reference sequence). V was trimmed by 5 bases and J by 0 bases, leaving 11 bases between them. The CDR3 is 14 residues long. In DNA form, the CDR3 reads TGTGCCAGTAGTCCCCAGAGGAGCTCCTACGAGCAGTACTTC. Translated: CASSPQRSSYEQYF.

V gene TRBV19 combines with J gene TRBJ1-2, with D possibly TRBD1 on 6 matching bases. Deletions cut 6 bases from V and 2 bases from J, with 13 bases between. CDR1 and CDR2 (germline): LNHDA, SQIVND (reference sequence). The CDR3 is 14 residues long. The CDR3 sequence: CASSLLDRNYGYTF. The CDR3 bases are TGTGCCAGTAGCCTCCTCGACAGGAACTATGGCTACACCTTC. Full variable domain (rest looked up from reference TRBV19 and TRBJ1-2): DGGITQSPKYLFRKEGQNVTLSCEQNLNHDAMYWYRQDPGQGLRLIYYSQIVNDFQKGDIAEGYSVSREKKESFPLTVTSAQKNPTAFYLCASSLLDRNYGYTFGSGTRLTVV.

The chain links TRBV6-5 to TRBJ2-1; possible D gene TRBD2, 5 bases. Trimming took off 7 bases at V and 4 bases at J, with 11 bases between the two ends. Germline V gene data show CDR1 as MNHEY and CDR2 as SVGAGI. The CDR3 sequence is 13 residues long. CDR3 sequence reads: CASTATTYNEQFF. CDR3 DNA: TGTGCCAGCACGGCGACTACGTACAATGAGCAGTTCTTC.

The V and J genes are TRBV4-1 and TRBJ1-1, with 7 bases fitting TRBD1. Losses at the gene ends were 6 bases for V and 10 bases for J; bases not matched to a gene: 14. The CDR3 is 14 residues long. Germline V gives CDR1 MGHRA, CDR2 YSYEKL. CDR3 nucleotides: TGCGCCAGCAGGGCGACAGGGATGTACCCCCCAGCTTTCTTT. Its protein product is CASRATGMYPPAFF.

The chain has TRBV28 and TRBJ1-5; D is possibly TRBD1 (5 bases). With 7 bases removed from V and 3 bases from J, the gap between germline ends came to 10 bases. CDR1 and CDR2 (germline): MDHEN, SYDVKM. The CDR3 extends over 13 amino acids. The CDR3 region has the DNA TGTGCCAGCATGTCAGGGTTCAATCAGCCCCAGCATTTT. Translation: CASMSGFNQPQHF. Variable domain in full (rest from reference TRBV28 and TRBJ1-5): DVKVTQSSRYLVKRTGEKVFLECVQDMDHENMFWYRQDPGLGLRLIYFSYDVKMKEKGDIPEGYSVSREKKERFSLILESASTNQTSMYLCASMSGFNQPQHFGDGTRLSIL.

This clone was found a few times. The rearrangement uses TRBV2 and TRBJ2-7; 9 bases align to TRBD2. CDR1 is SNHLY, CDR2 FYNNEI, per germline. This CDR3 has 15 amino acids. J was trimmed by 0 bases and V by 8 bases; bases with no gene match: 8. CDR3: CASEAGGPNSYEQYF. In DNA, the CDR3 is TGTGCCAGCGAGGCGGGAGGGCCCAACTCCTACGAGCAGTACTTC.

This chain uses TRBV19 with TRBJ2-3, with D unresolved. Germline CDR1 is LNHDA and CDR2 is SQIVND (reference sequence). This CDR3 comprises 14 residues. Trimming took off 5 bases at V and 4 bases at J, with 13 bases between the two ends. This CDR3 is CASSPYSSSDTQYF. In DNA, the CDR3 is TGTGCCAGTAGTCCTTACAGCTCTTCAGATACGCAGTATTTT.

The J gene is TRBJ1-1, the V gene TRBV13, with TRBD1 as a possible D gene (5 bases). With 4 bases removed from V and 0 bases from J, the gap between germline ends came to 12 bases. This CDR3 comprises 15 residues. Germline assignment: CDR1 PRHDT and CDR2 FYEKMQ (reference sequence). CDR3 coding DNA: TGTGCCAGCAGCTCAGCCGACAGACTGAACACTGAAGCTTTCTTT. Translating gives CASSSADRLNTEAFF.

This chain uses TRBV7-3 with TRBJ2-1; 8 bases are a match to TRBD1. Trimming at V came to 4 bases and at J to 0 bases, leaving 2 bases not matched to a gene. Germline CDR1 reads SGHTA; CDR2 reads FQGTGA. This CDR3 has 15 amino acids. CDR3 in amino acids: CASSSGTGSYNEQFF. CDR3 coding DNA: TGTGCCAGCAGCTCAGGGACAGGCTCCTACAATGAGCAGTTCTTC.

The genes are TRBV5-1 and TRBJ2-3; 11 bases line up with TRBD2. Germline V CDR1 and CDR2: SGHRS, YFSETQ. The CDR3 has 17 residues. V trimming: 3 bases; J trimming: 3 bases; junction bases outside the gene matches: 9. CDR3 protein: CASSWRTSGRFTDTQYF. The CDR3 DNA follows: TGCGCCAGCAGCTGGAGGACTAGCGGGCGCTTTACAGATACGCAGTATTTT.

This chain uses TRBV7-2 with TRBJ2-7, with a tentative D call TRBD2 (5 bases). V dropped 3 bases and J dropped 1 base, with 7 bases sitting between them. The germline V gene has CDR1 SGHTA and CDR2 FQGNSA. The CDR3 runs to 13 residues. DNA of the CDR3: TGTGCCAGCAGCTTCGAGGGATCCTACGAGCAGTACTTC. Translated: CASSFEGSYEQYF.

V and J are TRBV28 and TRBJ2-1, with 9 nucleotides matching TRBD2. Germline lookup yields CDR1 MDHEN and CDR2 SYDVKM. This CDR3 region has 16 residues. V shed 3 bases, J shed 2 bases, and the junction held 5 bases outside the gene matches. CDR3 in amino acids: CASSFLRLAAYNEQFF. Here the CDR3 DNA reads TGTGCCAGCAGTTTCCTACGACTAGCGGCCTACAATGAGCAGTTCTTC.

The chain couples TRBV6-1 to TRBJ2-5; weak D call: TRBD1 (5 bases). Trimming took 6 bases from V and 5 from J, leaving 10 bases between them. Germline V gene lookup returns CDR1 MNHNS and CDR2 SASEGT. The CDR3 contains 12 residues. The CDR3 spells CASSRVLETQYF. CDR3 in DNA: TGTGCCAGCAGCAGGGTCTTGGAGACCCAGTACTTC.

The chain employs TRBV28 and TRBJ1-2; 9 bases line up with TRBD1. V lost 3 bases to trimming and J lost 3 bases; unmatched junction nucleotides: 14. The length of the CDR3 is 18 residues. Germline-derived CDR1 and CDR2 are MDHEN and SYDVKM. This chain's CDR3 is CASSFYGPGTGSHYGYTF. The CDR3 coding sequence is TGTGCCAGCAGTTTTTACGGACCCGGGACAGGGAGCCACTATGGCTACACCTTC.

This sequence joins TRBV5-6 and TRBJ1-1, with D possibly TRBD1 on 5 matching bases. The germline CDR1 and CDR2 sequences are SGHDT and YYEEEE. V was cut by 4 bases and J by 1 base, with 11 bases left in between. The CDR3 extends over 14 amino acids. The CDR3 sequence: CASSPFRENTEAFF. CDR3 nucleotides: TGTGCCAGCAGCCCCTTCAGGGAGAACACTGAAGCTTTCTTT.

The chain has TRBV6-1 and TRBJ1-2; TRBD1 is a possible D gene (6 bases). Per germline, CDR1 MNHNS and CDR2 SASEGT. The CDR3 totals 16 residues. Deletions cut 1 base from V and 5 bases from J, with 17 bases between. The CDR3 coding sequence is TGTGCCAGCAGTGAAGAGGTAGGACAGCCCGCTTATGGCTACACCTTC. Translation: CASSEEVGQPAYGYTF.

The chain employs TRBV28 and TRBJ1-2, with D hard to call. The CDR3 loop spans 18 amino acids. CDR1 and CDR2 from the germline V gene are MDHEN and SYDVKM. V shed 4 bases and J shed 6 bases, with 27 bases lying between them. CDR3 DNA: TGTGCCAGCAGTTCGATACTGATGCAAGGAACGGGAGTGGATGGCTACACCTTC. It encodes CASSSILMQGTGVDGYTF.

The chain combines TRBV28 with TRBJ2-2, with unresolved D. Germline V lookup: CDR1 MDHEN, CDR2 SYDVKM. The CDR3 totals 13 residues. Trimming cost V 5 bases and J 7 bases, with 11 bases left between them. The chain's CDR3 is CASSVTPGGELFF. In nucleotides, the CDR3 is TGTGCCAGCAGTGTCACTCCGGGCGGGGAGCTGTTTTTT.

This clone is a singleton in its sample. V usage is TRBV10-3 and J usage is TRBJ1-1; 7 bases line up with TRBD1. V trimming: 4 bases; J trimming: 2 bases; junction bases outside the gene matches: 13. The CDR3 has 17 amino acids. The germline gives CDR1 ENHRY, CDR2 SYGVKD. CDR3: CAISVDRVGGTNTEAFF. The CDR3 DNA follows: TGTGCCATCAGTGTAGACAGGGTAGGAGGAACAAACACTGAAGCTTTCTTT.

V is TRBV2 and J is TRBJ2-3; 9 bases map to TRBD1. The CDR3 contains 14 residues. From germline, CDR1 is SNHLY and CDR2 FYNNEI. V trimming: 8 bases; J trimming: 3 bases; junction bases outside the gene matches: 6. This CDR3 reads CASARQGGTDTQYF. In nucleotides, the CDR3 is TGTGCCAGCGCTCGACAGGGGGGAACAGATACGCAGTATTTT.

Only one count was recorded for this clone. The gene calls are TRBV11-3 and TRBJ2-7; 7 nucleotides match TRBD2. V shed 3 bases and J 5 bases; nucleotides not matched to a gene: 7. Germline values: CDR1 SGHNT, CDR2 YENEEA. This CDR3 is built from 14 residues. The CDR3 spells CASSFGWGTNEQYF. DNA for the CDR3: TGTGCCAGCAGCTTCGGGTGGGGGACTAACGAGCAGTACTTC.

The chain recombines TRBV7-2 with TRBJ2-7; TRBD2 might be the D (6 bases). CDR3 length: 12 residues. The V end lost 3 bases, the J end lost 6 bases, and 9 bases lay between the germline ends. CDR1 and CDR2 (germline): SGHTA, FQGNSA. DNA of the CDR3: TGTGCCAGCAGCTTTGTGGGAGGCGAGCAGTACTTC. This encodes CASSFVGGEQYF.

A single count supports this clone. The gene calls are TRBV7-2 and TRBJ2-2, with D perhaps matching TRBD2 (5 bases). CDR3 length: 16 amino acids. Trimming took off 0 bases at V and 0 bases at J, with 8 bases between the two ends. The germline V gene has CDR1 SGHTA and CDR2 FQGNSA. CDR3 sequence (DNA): TGTGCCAGCAGCTTAGCGAGGGATTCGAACACCGGGGAGCTGTTTTTT. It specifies CASSLARDSNTGELFF.

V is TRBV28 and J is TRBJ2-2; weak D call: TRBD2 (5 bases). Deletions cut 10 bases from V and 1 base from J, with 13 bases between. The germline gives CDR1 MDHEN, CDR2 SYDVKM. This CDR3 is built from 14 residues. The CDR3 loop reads CATHEGRNTGELFF. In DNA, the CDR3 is TGTGCCACTCATGAGGGCAGGAACACCGGGGAGCTGTTTTTT.

In DNA form, the CDR3 reads TGTGCCAGCAGTGAAGCAGGGGGCGCATCGGAGACCCAGTACTTC. It codes for CASSEAGGASETQYF. The chain has TRBV25-1 and TRBJ2-5; 8 bases line up with TRBD1. CDR3 length: 15 residues. Trimming took 2 bases from V and 5 from J; bases not matched to a gene: 7. Germline loops: CDR1 MGHDK, CDR2 SYGVNS.